This T cell receptor (beta chain) comes out of a study of metastatic and nonmetastatic thyroid tumors. The wider study: Patients with malignant and benign thyroid disease provided blood and tumor or nodule tissue, whose repertoires were compared. Study-wide points: In both blood and tumor samples, TCR beta diversity was reported significantly higher for malignant than benign nodules.

Not a single patient had been given any form of treatment at any point before undergoing thyroid surgery. MiXCR reprocessed the PCR reads for TCRdb. This table holds roughly 41,000 clones, about 17% found once. Concerning this clone itself: As yet, its antigen is unknown.

This receptor was obtained from a female donor with papillary thyroid cancer or a benign thyroid nodule (not recorded which). Some clones in this sample may be carry-over from other donors' samples. Sequencing was carried out using blood.

CDR3 residues: CSASLQDSYEQYF. The CDR3 DNA reads TGCAGTGCCTCTTTGCAGGATTCCTACGAGCAGTACTTC. V gene TRBV20-1 combines with J gene TRBJ2-7; D is unresolved. The CDR3 has 13 amino acids. Germline V gene sequence: CDR1 DFQATT, CDR2 SNEGSKA (reference sequence). The V and J ends lost 6 bases and 1 base respectively, with 13 bases between them.